This TCR beta chain emerged from a study of identical twins. Study-wide results and limits: Within cord blood, abundant beta clonotypes carried fewer insertions, but memory repertoires showed no such trend. Researchers reported excess low generation probability among twin-shared out-of-frame alpha sequences. There was more out-of-frame TCR alpha sharing in monozygotic twins than models estimated.

Germline V gives CDR1 SGHAT, CDR2 FQNNGV. J was trimmed by 9 bases and V by 5 bases; bases with no gene match: 12. There are 14 residues in the CDR3. TCRdb recomputed calls from the 5' RACE reads with MiXCR, one row per CDR3 protein. The sample yields around 490,000 distinct CDR3 sequences, about a fifth seen once. To note about this clonotype: Its antigen is undetermined.

The same sample was also used in a study of yellow fever vaccine responses in identical twins.

The sample consisted of CD4+ T cells sorted from blood. The sequence came from a woman younger than 35 in good health. The chain employs TRBV11-2 and TRBJ2-5; 7 bases match TRBD2. This CDR3 is CASSRNQAGVAQYF. The DNA of the CDR3 is TGTGCCAGCAGCCGCAACCAGGCGGGGGTGGCCCAGTACTTC.